A selection of T cell receptor beta chains follows, all from one sample in a study of technical replicates of blood from a handful of donors. The method was immunoSEQ multiplex PCR; TCRdb's version includes in-frame clones alone and lacks a portion of them. Counted here are some 67,000 clones, roughly 98% occurring once; the ten biggest clones make up around 0.16%. Sequencing input: T cells isolated from PBMCs. The receptors shown here come from a human donor in good health. CDR3s include the opening cysteine and the closing phenylalanine or tryptophan. D genes are given only for firm matches. Clone size is given for some rows only: seen once, a few or many times, or a class if the clone is expanded.

j_gene | abundance | v_gene | d_gene | CDR3nt | CDR3aa
TRBJ2-2 | NA | TRBV6-6 | TRBD2 | TGTGCCAGCACCCCTTGGGCGGGGGGTTACACCGGGGAGCTGTTTTTT | CASTPWAGGYTGELFF
TRBJ1-3 | NA | TRBV2 | NA | TGTGCCAGCAGGATCGATCCTACCCCTATTTGGTCTGGAAACACCATATATTTT | CASRIDPTPIWSGNTIYF
TRBJ2-6 | NA | TRBV15 | NA | TGTGCCACCAGCATATCTAGTGATCCCCTCTCTGGGGCCAACGTCCTGACTTTC | CATSISSDPLSGANVLTF
TRBJ1-1 | NA | TRBV7-9 | NA | TGTGCCAGCAGCGTCAATACCCAGGGTGAAGCTTTCTTT | CASSVNTQGEAFF
TRBJ2-2 | NA | TRBV5-1 | TRBD2 | TGCGCCAGCAGCTCCCTGACTAGCGGGCAGGCGGCCGGGGAGCTGTTTTTT | CASSSLTSGQAAGELFF
TRBJ1-1 | NA | TRBV7-9 | NA | TGTGCCAGCAGCTTAATATTAAATGAAGCTTTCTTT | CASSLILNEAFF
TRBJ2-7 | once | TRBV29-1 | TRBD1 | TGCAGCGTCGGACAGGGGGTCTCCTACGAGCAGTACTTC | CSVGQGVSYEQYF
TRBJ2-1 | NA | TRBV11-3 | NA | TGTGCCAGCAGCTTATCGGTATTTCGGGATGAGCAGTTCTTC | CASSLSVFRDEQFF
TRBJ2-1 | NA | TRBV11-3 | NA | TGTGCCAGCAGCTTAGTTGCAGGCGATGAGCAGTTCTTC | CASSLVAGDEQFF
TRBJ2-5 | NA | TRBV28 | TRBD1 | TGTGCCAGCAGTGGGACAGGGTCGATTAGGGAGACCCAGTACTTC | CASSGTGSIRETQYF
TRBJ1-2 | NA | TRBV6-5 | TRBD1 | TGTGCCAGCAGTTACTCGAGTCAGGGGGTCTATGGCTACACCTTC | CASSYSSQGVYGYTF
TRBJ1-2 | NA | TRBV30 | NA | TGTGCCTGGGATGTAAAGGGGGGGCTCAATGGCTACACCTTC | CAWDVKGGLNGYTF
TRBJ1-6 | NA | TRBV7-9 | TRBD1 | TGTGCCAGCAGCCCAGGACAGGGAGGAACACCCCTCCACTTT | CASSPGQGGTPLHF
TRBJ2-3 | NA | TRBV2 | TRBD2 | TGTGCCAGCAGTAGAAGCGGGGGGCGCACAGATACGCAGTATTTT | CASSRSGGRTDTQYF
TRBJ1-1 | once | TRBV2 | TRBD1 | TGTGCCAGCAGTTGGACAGGGAGAGGCGCCACTGAAGCTTTCTTT | CASSWTGRGATEAFF
TRBJ1-2 | NA | TRBV7-8 | NA | TGTGCCAGCGCTACGACAGGAGCCAACTATGGCTACACCTTC | CASATTGANYGYTF
TRBJ1-1 | NA | TRBV7-9 | TRBD1 | TGTGCCAGCAGCCCGAGGGGGCGCCCTGAAGCTTTCTTT | CASSPRGRPEAFF
TRBJ2-1 | NA | TRBV18 | NA | TGTGCCAGCTCACCGTCTAGCGAGTACAATGAGCAGTTCTTC | CASSPSSEYNEQFF
TRBJ1-2 | NA | TRBV28 | TRBD1 | TGTGCCAGCAGTTTATTGAGGACAGGGGGAGCTAACTATGGCTACACCTTC | CASSLLRTGGANYGYTF
TRBJ1-3 | NA | TRBV2 | TRBD1 | TGTGCCAGCAGTGAAGACGGGGACAGGGTTGGAAACACCATATATTTT | CASSEDGDRVGNTIYF
TRBJ2-7 | NA | TRBV27 | NA | TGTGCCAGCAGACAGCGGAGCTCCTACGAGCAGTACTTC | CASRQRSSYEQYF
TRBJ1-6 | NA | TRBV9 | NA | TGTGCCAGCAGCGCTCTGACACACCCTAATTCACCCCTCCACTTT | CASSALTHPNSPLHF
TRBJ2-4 | NA | TRBV7-6 | NA | TGTGCCAGCAGCTTAGAATCTACAGGGTTTGAAAACATTCAGTACTTC | CASSLESTGFENIQYF